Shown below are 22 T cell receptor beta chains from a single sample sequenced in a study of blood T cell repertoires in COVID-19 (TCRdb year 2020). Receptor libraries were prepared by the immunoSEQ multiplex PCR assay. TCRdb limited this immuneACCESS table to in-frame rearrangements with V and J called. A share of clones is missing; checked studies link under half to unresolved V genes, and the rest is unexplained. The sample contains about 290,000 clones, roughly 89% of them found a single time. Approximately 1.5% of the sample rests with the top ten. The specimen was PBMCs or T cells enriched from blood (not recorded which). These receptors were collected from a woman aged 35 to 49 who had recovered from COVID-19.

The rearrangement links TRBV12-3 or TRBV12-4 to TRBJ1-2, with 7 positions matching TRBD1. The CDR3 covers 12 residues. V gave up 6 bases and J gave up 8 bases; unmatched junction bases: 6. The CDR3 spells CASRPQGVGYTF. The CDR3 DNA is TGTGCCAGCAGGCCGCAGGGGGTGGGCTACACCTTC.

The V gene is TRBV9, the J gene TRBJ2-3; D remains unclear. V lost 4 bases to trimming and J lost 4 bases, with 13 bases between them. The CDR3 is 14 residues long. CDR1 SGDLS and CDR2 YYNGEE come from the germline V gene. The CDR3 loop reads CASSPGFGPDTQYF. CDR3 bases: TGTGCCAGCAGCCCCGGGTTTGGCCCAGATACGCAGTATTTT.

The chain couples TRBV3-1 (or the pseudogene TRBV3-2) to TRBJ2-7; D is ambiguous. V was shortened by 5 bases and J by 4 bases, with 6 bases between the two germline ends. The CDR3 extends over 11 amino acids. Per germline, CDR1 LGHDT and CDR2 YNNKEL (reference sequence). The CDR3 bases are TGTGCCAGCAGCATAGAATACGAGCAGTACTTC. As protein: CASSIEYEQYF.

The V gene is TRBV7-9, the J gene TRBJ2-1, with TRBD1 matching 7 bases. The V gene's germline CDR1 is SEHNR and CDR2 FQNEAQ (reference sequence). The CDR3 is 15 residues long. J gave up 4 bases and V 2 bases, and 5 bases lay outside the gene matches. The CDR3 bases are TGTGCCAGCAGCTTAAAAGGGGGCTCTTACAATGAGCAGTTCTTC. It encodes CASSLKGGSYNEQFF.

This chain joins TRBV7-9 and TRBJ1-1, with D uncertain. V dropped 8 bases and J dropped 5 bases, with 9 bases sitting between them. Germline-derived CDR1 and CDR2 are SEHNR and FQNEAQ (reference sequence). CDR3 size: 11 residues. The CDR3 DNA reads TGTGCCAGCGGAGGGAAAACTGAAGCTTTCTTT. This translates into CASGGKTEAFF. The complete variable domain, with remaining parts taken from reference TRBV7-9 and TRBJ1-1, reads DTGVSQNPRHKITKRGQNVTFRCDPISEHNRLYWYRQTLGQGPEFLTYFQNEAQLEKSRLLSDRFSAERPKGSFSTLEIQRTEQGDSAMYLCASGGKTEAFFGQGTRLTVV.

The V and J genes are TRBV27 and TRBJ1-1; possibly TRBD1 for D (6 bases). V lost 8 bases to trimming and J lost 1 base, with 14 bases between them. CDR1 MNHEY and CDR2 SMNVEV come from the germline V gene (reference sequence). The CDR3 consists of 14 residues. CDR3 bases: TGTGCCAGCTGGGGGCTTCGGGGGAACACTGAAGCTTTCTTT. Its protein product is CASWGLRGNTEAFF.

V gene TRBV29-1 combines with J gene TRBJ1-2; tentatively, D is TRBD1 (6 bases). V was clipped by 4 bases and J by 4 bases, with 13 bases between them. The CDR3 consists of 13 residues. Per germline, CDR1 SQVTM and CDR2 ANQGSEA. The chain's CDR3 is CSVAADRIYGYTF. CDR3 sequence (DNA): TGCAGCGTTGCAGCTGACAGGATCTATGGCTACACCTTC.

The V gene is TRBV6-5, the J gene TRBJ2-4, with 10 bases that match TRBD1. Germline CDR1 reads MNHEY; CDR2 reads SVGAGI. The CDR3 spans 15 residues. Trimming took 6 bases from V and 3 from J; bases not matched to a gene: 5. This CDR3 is CASSDRGPGKNIQYF. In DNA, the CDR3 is TGTGCCAGCAGCGACAGGGGGCCTGGCAAAAACATTCAGTACTTC.

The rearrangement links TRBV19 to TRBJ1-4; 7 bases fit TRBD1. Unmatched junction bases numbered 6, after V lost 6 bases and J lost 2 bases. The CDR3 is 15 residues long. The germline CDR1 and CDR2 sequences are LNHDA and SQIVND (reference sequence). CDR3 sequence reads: CASRTTGVTNEKLFF. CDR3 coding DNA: TGTGCCAGTAGGACCACAGGGGTTACTAATGAAAAACTGTTTTTT.

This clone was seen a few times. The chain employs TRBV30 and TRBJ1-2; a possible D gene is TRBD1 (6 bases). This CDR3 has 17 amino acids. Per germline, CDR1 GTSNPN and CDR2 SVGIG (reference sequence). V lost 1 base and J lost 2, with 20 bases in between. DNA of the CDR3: TGTGCCTGGAGTGCACGGGGTGGGGGCAGCTGGAACTATGGCTACACCTTC. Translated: CAWSARGGGSWNYGYTF.

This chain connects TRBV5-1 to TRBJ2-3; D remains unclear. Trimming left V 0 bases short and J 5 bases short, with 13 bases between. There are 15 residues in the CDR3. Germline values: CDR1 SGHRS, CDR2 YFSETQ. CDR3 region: CASSLAGPDGDTQYF. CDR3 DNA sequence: TGCGCCAGCAGCTTGGCTGGGCCAGACGGAGATACGCAGTATTTT.

Here the CDR3 reads CASSLFRGQGKLFF. CDR3 coding DNA: TGTGCCAGCAGCTTATTTCGCGGACAGGGCAAACTGTTTTTT. This chain uses TRBV7-9 with TRBJ1-4, with TRBD1 matching over 8 bases. This CDR3 is built from 14 residues. The V and J ends lost 2 bases and 11 bases, in that order; junction bases with no gene match: 7. Germline V CDR1 and CDR2: SEHNR, FQNEAQ (reference sequence).

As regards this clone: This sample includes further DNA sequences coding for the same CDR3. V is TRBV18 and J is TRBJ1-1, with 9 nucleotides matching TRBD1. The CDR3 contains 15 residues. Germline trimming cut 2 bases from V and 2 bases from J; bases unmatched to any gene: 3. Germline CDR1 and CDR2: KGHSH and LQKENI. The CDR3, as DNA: TGTGCCAGCTCACCAGGGACAGGGTCAAACACTGAAGCTTTCTTT. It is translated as CASSPGTGSNTEAFF.

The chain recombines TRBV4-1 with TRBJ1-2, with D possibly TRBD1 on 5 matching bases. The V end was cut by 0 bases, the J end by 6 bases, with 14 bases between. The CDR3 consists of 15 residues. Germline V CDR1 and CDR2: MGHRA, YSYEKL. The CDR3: CASSQDPVGLDGYTF. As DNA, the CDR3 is TGCGCCAGCAGCCAAGATCCCGTGGGGCTTGATGGCTACACCTTC.

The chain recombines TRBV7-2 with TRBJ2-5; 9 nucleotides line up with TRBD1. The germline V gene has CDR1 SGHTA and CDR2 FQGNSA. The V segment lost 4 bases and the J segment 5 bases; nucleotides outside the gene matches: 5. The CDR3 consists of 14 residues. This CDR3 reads CASSSNRGRETQYF. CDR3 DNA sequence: TGTGCCAGCAGCTCCAACAGGGGGCGGGAGACCCAGTACTTC.

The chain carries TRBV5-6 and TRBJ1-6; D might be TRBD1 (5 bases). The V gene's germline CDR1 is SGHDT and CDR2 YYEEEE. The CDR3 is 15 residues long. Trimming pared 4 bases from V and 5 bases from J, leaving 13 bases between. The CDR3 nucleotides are TGTGCCAGCAGCGCTCAGGGTGTGGATAATTCACCCCTCCACTTT. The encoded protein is CASSAQGVDNSPLHF.

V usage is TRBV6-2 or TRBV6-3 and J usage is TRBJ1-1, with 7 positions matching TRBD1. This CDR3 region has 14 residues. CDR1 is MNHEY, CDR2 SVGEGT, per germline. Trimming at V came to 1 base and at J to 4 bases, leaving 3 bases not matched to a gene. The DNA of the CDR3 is TGTGCCAGCAGTTACTTCGCAGGGGGCACTGAAGCTTTCTTT. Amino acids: CASSYFAGGTEAFF.

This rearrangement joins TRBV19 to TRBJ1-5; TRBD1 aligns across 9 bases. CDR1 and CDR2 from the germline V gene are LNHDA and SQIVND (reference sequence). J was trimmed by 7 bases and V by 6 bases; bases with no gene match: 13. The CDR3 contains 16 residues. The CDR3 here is CASRDQQGATWQPQHF. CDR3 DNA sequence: TGTGCCAGTAGGGATCAACAGGGGGCGACGTGGCAGCCCCAGCATTTT. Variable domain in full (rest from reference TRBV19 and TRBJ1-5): DGGITQSPKYLFRKEGQNVTLSCEQNLNHDAMYWYRQDPGQGLRLIYYSQIVNDFQKGDIAEGYSVSREKKESFPLTVTSAQKNPTAFYLCASRDQQGATWQPQHFGDGTRLSIL.

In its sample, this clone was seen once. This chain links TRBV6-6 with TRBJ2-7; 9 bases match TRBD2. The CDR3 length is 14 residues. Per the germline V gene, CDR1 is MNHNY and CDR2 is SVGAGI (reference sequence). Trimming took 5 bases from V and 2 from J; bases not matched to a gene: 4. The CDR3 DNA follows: TGTGCCAGCAGTACGACTAGCGGTCCCTACGAGCAGTACTTC. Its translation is CASSTTSGPYEQYF.

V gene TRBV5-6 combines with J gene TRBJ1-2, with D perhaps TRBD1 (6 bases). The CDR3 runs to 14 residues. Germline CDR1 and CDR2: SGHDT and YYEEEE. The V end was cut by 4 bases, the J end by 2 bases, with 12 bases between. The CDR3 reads CASSEAGANYGYTF. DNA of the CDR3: TGTGCCAGCAGCGAGGCAGGGGCCAACTATGGCTACACCTTC.

For the CDR3, the DNA is TGTGCCAGCAGCCTATCCGGGACAGGGGAGAGGAACACCATATATTTT. Its protein is CASSLSGTGERNTIYF. V and J are TRBV3-1 (or the pseudogene TRBV3-2) and TRBJ1-3; 10 bases agree with TRBD1. CDR1 is LGHDT and CDR2 is YNNKEL in the germline V gene (reference sequence). V trimming: 4 bases; J trimming: 7 bases; junction bases outside the gene matches: 10. This CDR3 contains 16 residues.

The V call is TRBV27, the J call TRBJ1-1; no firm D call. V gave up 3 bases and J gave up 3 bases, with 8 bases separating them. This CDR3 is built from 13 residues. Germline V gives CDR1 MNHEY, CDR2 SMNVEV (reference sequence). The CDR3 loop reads CASSFSGYTEAFF. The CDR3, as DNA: TGTGCCAGCAGTTTTTCGGGATACACTGAAGCTTTCTTT.